The 10 T cell receptor beta chains in this list originate from one sample, sequenced in a study of tumor-infiltrating lymphocytes in primary liver carcinoma (dated by TCRdb to about 2017). Instrument used: Illumina HiSeq 2500. Using a constant-region primer and ProtoScript II reverse transcriptase, TCRbeta-specific cDNA was reverse-transcribed from roughly 500 ng total RNA. Construction of the TCRbeta libraries relied on three nested rounds of multiplex PCR, following a slightly modified ARM-PCR procedure. The first two PCR rounds used multiplex TRBV1-TRBV30 forward primers with a Cbeta reverse primer, each for around 10 cycles. Starting from the raw public reads, TCRdb applied fastp trimming at Q25, assembled clones with MiXCR and retained in-frame beta chains. Every entry covers one CDR3 protein and lists the most common genes and DNA from its rows. The sample contains 95,000 to 150,000 distinct CDR3 sequences, around two thirds of them found a single time. 8.1% of the sample belongs to the ten largest clones.

Total RNA and DNA were co-extracted from approximately 20-30 mg of bulk tissue with the AllPrep DNA/RNA mini kit, without cell sorting. The sequenced sample was tumor-adjacent normal liver tissue. The receptors shown here come from a woman aged 55-70 years with primary liver carcinoma and hepatitis B virus infection.

This clonotype was recorded at least ten times. The chain couples TRBV5-1 to TRBJ2-1, with 8 bases fitting TRBD1. Germline V gives CDR1 SGHRS, CDR2 YFSETQ. This CDR3 is built from 16 residues. V lost 2 bases and J lost 0; bases outside the gene matches: 4. The CDR3 sequence is CASSLQGVHSYNEQFF. CDR3 DNA sequence: TGCGCCAGCAGCTTACAGGGGGTCCACTCCTACAATGAGCAGTTCTTC.

In the case of this clonotype: One end of the junction is discordant with germline, which a read error may explain. Here the CDR3 reads CASSLGQSIKNTIYF. In nucleotides, the CDR3 is TGCGCCAGCAGCTTAGGGCAGAGTATAAAAAACACCATATATTTT. The chain links TRBV7-8 to TRBJ1-3; the D is unclear. Germline CDR1 and CDR2: SGHVS and FQNEAQ. The CDR3 spans 15 residues.

V and J are TRBV11-2 and TRBJ2-1; D perhaps matches TRBD2 (5 bases). CDR1 is SGHAT and CDR2 is FQNNGV in the germline V gene. V lost 7 bases to trimming and J lost 11 bases, with 15 bases between them. This CDR3 contains 12 residues. CDR3 nucleotides: TGTGCCAGCAACTCACTGGACGGGAAGCAGTTCTTC. Translation gives CASNSLDGKQFF.

For this clonotype: A much larger clone differs by one base, so this may be a read error. The chain uses TRBV5-1 and TRBJ1-5; no reliable D call. Germline CDR1 reads SGHRS; CDR2 reads YFSETQ. This CDR3 comprises 13 residues. The CDR3 DNA follows: TGCACCAGCAGCTTGGCGGCAGACGGGCCCCAGCATTTT. Translated: CTSSLAADGPQHF.

With respect to this clonotype: Germline and junction disagree at one end, which may indicate a read error. The chain uses TRBV7-9 and TRBJ1-2; D ambiguous. The CDR3 covers 12 residues. The germline CDR1 and CDR2 sequences are SEHNR and FQNEAQ (reference sequence). The CDR3 protein is CARSLANYGYTF. The CDR3 DNA follows: TGTGCCAGGAGCTTAGCTAACTACGGCTACACCTTC. The entire variable domain, with the rest obtained from reference TRBV7-9 and TRBJ1-2, is as follows: DTGVSQNPRHKITKRGQNVTFRCDPISEHNRLYWYRQTLGQGPEFLTYFQNEAQLEKSRLLSDRFSAERPKGSFSTLEIQRTEQGDSAMYLCARSLANYGYTFGSGTRLTVV.

In regard to this clonotype: One junction end does not reproduce the germline sequence, and a read error may be involved. The chain recombines TRBV4-1 with TRBJ1-5, with D maybe TRBD2 (5 bases). TRBJ2-3 explains the end of the DNA better; the J call may be wrong. Per the germline V gene, CDR1 is MGHRA and CDR2 is YSYEKL. CDR3 size: 15 residues. The CDR3 region is CASSPPGYSNQPQYF. The CDR3 DNA reads TGCGCCAGTAGCCCCCCGGGGTATAGCAATCAGCCCCAGTATTTT.

This chain links TRBV5-5 with TRBJ2-2, with D maybe TRBD1 (5 bases). Looked up from germline, CDR1 is SGHKS and CDR2 is YYEKEE (reference sequence). The germline V and J ends were trimmed by 4 bases and 4 bases, with 20 bases remaining between them. CDR3 size: 17 residues. The CDR3 DNA follows: TGTGCCAGCAGCCGACGCCTTTGGACAACGAGCACCGGGGAGCTGTTTTTT. Translation gives CASSRRLWTTSTGELFF.

A note on this clonotype: Relative to the germline gene, one junction end is altered; a read error may explain this. The rearrangement joins TRBV20-1 to TRBJ2-1, with D unclear. Germline assignment: CDR1 DFQATT and CDR2 SNEGSKA (reference sequence). This CDR3 has 13 residues. CDR3 residues: CCARVVEYNEQFF. DNA for the CDR3: TGCTGTGCTAGAGTTGTTGAATACAATGAGCAGTTCTTC.

V is TRBV7-8 and J is TRBJ2-5; TRBD2 might be the D (6 bases). V was trimmed by 5 bases and J by 8 bases, leaving 21 bases between them. Germline V gives CDR1 SGHVS, CDR2 FQNEAQ. The CDR3 extends over 15 amino acids. CDR3 nucleotides: TGTGCCAGCAGCCGGGGGACGGCCCTCCATGAAACCCAGTACTTC. Translating it yields CASSRGTALHETQYF. Using reference TRBV7-8 and TRBJ2-5 for the parts outside the CDR3, the full variable domain is GAGVSQSPRYKVAKRGQDVALRCDPISGHVSLFWYQQALGQGPEFLTYFQNEAQLDKSGLPSDRFFAERPEGSVSTLKIQRTQQEDSAVYLCASSRGTALHETQYFGPGTRLLVL.

This clonotype was recorded only once. V is TRBV29-1 and J is TRBJ2-1; D is possibly TRBD2 (5 bases). CDR1 is SQVTM and CDR2 is ANQGSEA in the germline V gene. The length of the CDR3 is 13 residues. Trimming removed 8 bases at V and 10 bases at J, with 21 bases between. The CDR3 nucleotides are TGCAGCATTGTCGGGGATCCCCCTGGAGAGCAGTTCTTC. It translates to CSIVGDPPGEQFF.